This paragraph reports one T cell receptor (beta chain). The antigen is not known. Germline CDR1 and CDR2: SGHNT and YYREEE (reference sequence). Trimming left V 5 bases short and J 3 bases short, with 11 bases between. CDR3 size: 14 residues. Sequencing targeted TCR beta in blood CD8+ and CD4+ T cells. The source of the sample is a study of CD8 T cells in Susac syndrome. Study details: Patients with Susac syndrome who were sequenced included more than 5 with active disease and under ten in remission.

General study findings and limits: Clonal expansion was not seen in any Susac syndrome CD4+ T cell repertoire. The study conceded that relatively few individuals underwent its TCR sequencing and HLA analysis.

RNA was extracted with the RNeasy kit, and a quantity of roughly 0.5 to 1 ug was reverse transcribed using random hexamers. TCRdb ran MiXCR on the immunoSEQ multiplex PCR reads and lists one entry per CDR3 protein. The sample carries about 200,000 distinct CDR3 sequences, roughly 90% recorded once. The chain links TRBV5-4 to TRBJ1-4; D gene uncertain. The sequence was obtained from a human donor with Susac syndrome. Sequenced input: CD4+ T cells from PBMCs. CDR3 DNA sequence: TGTGCCAGCAGTCAGTACGGGGCTAATGAAAAACTGTTTTTT. Translation gives CASSQYGANEKLFF.